These 31 T cell receptor beta chains share one sample of origin, sequenced in a study of T cell responses to AZD1222 COVID-19 vaccine. TCRdb's copy holds only in-frame clones and misses some; the assay was immunoSEQ multiplex PCR. Among approximately 160,000 clones, approximately 90% were seen once, and the ten largest hold 4% to 5.5%. Material: peripheral blood, obtained on day 0 of AZD1222 vaccination. Receptors were obtained from an adult in good health.

This clone turned up a few times. J is TRBJ1-5 and V is TRBV24-1; D perhaps matches TRBD1 (5 bases). The V gene's germline CDR1 is KGHDR and CDR2 SFDVKD. V lost 3 bases and J 0 bases, leaving 8 bases between the germline ends. CDR3 length: 15 residues. The CDR3 DNA sequence: TGTGCCACCAGTGATCAGACAGCTAGCAATCAGCCCCAGCATTTT. Amino acid sequence: CATSDQTASNQPQHF.

The chain employs TRBV21-1 and TRBJ2-7; the D call TRBD1 from the table was never checked on the DNA. TRBV21-1 is termed a pseudogene. This CDR3 is 13 amino acids long. CDR3 in DNA: TGTGCCATCACCAGGGCCAGAGCCTACGAGCAGTACTTC. This codes for CAITRARAYEQYF.

In its sample, this clone was seen once. The rearrangement uses TRBV21-1 and TRBJ2-3; TRBD2, the table's D call, was not compared with the DNA. TRBV21-1 is described as a pseudogene. The CDR3 has 17 amino acids. CDR3: CASSNLSGRWSTDTQYF. DNA for the CDR3: TGTGCCAGCAGCAACCTAAGCGGGAGGTGGAGCACAGATACGCAGTATTTT.

This sequence joins TRBV10-2 and TRBJ2-3; D might be TRBD1 (6 bases). CDR1 and CDR2 from the germline V gene are WSHSY and SAAADI. This CDR3 has 13 amino acids. V was trimmed by 3 bases and J by 6 bases, leaving 10 bases between them. CDR3 region: CASSERTADTQYF. The CDR3 DNA sequence: TGCGCCAGCAGTGAACGGACAGCCGATACGCAGTATTTT.

The V call is TRBV15, the J call TRBJ2-5, with D possibly matching TRBD2 (6 bases). Germline V CDR1 and CDR2: LNHNV, YYDKDF (reference sequence). The CDR3 covers 12 residues. V was pared by 8 bases and J by 3 bases, with 10 bases between. CDR3 in amino acids: CATGGTKETQYF. CDR3 nucleotide sequence: TGTGCCACCGGAGGGACCAAAGAGACCCAGTACTTC.

The chain has TRBV11-3 and TRBJ2-1; tentatively, D is TRBD2 (6 bases). The V gene's germline CDR1 is SGHNT and CDR2 YENEEA. The CDR3 has 15 residues. Trimming took off 5 bases at V and 6 bases at J, with 17 bases between the two ends. CDR3 amino acids: CASSPRSGSGNEQFF. In DNA, the CDR3 is TGTGCCAGCAGCCCCAGGAGCGGTAGCGGCAATGAGCAGTTCTTC.

The chain recombines TRBV12-3 or TRBV12-4 with TRBJ2-7, with TRBD1 matching 8 bases. With 6 bases clipped from V and 7 bases from J, the junction kept 5 bases outside the gene matches. The CDR3 consists of 12 residues. CDR3 in amino acids: CASRGQVEEQYF. The CDR3 nucleotides are TGTGCCAGCAGGGGACAGGTTGAAGAGCAGTACTTC.

V is TRBV4-1 and J is TRBJ2-3, with D perhaps matching TRBD2 (5 bases). V lost 4 bases, J lost 2 bases, and 19 bases lay in between. The CDR3 is 17 amino acids. Germline V gene lookup returns CDR1 MGHRA and CDR2 YSYEKL. The CDR3 bases are TGCGCCAGCAGCCTTAGCTACGCGGGTTTTCCCACAGATACGCAGTATTTT. Protein sequence: CASSLSYAGFPTDTQYF.

The rearrangement joins TRBV28 to TRBJ1-6; 10 bases fit TRBD1. Unmatched junction bases numbered 7, after V lost 7 bases and J lost 10 bases. The CDR3 runs 14 residues. Germline values: CDR1 MDHEN, CDR2 SYDVKM. In DNA, the CDR3 is TGTGCCAGCATGGGACAGGGGAGTCGGTCACCCCTCCACTTT. Amino acid sequence: CASMGQGSRSPLHF.

V and J are TRBV19 and TRBJ2-7, with 8 bases lining up with TRBD1. The CDR3 loop spans 15 amino acids. Germline V lookup: CDR1 LNHDA, CDR2 SQIVND (reference sequence). The V segment lost 3 bases and the J segment 0 bases; nucleotides outside the gene matches: 4. Written as DNA, the CDR3 is TGTGCCAGTAGTATTAGGACAGGGTCCTCCTACGAGCAGTACTTC. Protein sequence: CASSIRTGSSYEQYF.

This chain uses TRBV25-1 with TRBJ2-3; the D is unclear. The CDR3 contains 14 residues. From germline, CDR1 is MGHDK and CDR2 SYGVNS. Trimming took off 3 bases at V and 1 base at J, with 8 bases between the two ends. Written as DNA, the CDR3 is TGTGCCAGCAGTGACCCCCAGGGCACAGATACGCAGTATTTT. Encoded protein: CASSDPQGTDTQYF.

The rearrangement uses TRBV28 and TRBJ1-2, with D hard to call. There are 13 residues in the CDR3. The germline gives CDR1 MDHEN, CDR2 SYDVKM. Trimming stripped 1 base from V and 7 bases from J, with 10 bases between. DNA of the CDR3: TGTGCCAGCAGTTTATTAGTAGGGTCTGGCTACACCTTC. Protein: CASSLLVGSGYTF.

In nucleotides, the CDR3 is TGTGCCAGCAGTGACCTACAGAGGGGCTTGGGAAACACCATATATTTT. Translating gives CASSDLQRGLGNTIYF. The genes are TRBV6-1 and TRBJ1-3; a weak D match, TRBD1 (5 bases). Trimming took 3 bases from V and 4 from J, leaving 16 bases between them. The CDR3 has 16 amino acids. CDR1 MNHNS and CDR2 SASEGT come from the germline V gene.

The gene calls are TRBV11-3 and TRBJ2-7; D uncertain. The CDR3 has 15 residues. Germline-derived CDR1 and CDR2 are SGHNT and YENEEA. Between the trimmed V and J ends, which lost 5 bases and 6 bases, there was a span of 20 bases. The CDR3 spells CASSVGVGINSEQYF. The CDR3 coding sequence is TGTGCCAGCAGCGTCGGAGTGGGCATTAACTCCGAGCAGTACTTC.

V is TRBV7-8 and J is TRBJ2-3, with TRBD2 matching over 9 bases. The germline CDR1 and CDR2 sequences are SGHVS and FQNEAQ. This CDR3 contains 15 residues. Germline trimming cut 3 bases from V and 7 bases from J; bases unmatched to any gene: 8. CDR3 DNA sequence: TGTGCCAGCAGCTTGGGCGGGAGGGACCGTAATACGCAGTATTTT. Translating it yields CASSLGGRDRNTQYF.

The V call is TRBV7-6, the J call TRBJ1-1; TRBD1 might be the D (5 bases). The CDR3 runs 11 residues. Germline V gene data show CDR1 as SGHVS and CDR2 as FNYEAQ. Trimming left V 8 bases short and J 1 base short, with 5 bases between. The CDR3 sequence: CASGQNTEAFF. The CDR3 bases are TGTGCCAGCGGACAGAACACTGAAGCTTTCTTT.

The chain recombines TRBV6-1 with TRBJ1-2, with 9 nucleotides matching TRBD1. The V segment lost 0 bases and the J segment 4 bases; nucleotides outside the gene matches: 3. In germline, CDR1 is MNHNS, CDR2 SASEGT. This CDR3 contains 15 residues. DNA for the CDR3: TGTGCCAGCAGTGAAGCCCCGGACAGGGGCTATGGCTACACCTTC. It translates to CASSEAPDRGYGYTF.

The chain recombines TRBV12-5 with TRBJ1-1, with no clear D. The germline gives CDR1 LGHNT, CDR2 FRNRAP. Trimming removed 2 bases from V and 1 base from J, with 20 bases in between. The CDR3 consists of 18 residues. The DNA for the CDR3 is TGTGCTAGTGGTTTGACCCCCAATTACTCGTGGGGGAACACTGAAGCTTTCTTT. It specifies CASGLTPNYSWGNTEAFF. The variable domain in full, with the rest retrieved from reference TRBV12-5 and TRBJ1-1, is DARVTQTPRHKVTEMGQEVTMRCQPILGHNTVFWYRQTMMQGLELLAYFRNRAPLDDSGMPKDRFSAEMPDATLATLKIQPSEPRDSAVYFCASGLTPNYSWGNTEAFFGQGTRLTVV.

The chain links TRBV28 to TRBJ1-2, with a weak D call TRBD1 (5 bases). There are 16 residues in the CDR3. V shed 5 bases and J shed 3 bases, with 19 bases lying between them. In germline, CDR1 is MDHEN, CDR2 SYDVKM. CDR3 amino acids: CASSDPLMSGHYGYTF. The CDR3 DNA sequence: TGTGCCAGCAGTGACCCCCTGATGTCGGGACACTATGGCTACACCTTC.

The rearrangement links TRBV11-2 to TRBJ1-1; no firm D call. Germline V gives CDR1 SGHAT, CDR2 FQNNGV. This CDR3 spans 14 amino acids. Trimming stripped 3 bases from V and 2 bases from J, with 10 bases between. CDR3 in DNA: TGTGCCAGCAGCTTCGCAGGAGGAAACACTGAAGCTTTCTTT. Translation gives CASSFAGGNTEAFF.

The CDR3 spells CASSQLGEQFF. The CDR3 DNA reads TGCGCCAGCAGCCAATTAGGTGAGCAGTTCTTC. The chain has TRBV4-1 and TRBJ2-1; unclear D gene. This CDR3 has 11 residues. V was trimmed by 2 bases and J by 9 bases, leaving 5 bases between them. The germline V gene has CDR1 MGHRA and CDR2 YSYEKL.

The V and J genes are TRBV18 and TRBJ2-1, with D tentatively TRBD2 (6 bases). CDR1 and CDR2 from the germline V gene are KGHSH and LQKENI. There are 12 residues in the CDR3. Trimming cost V 2 bases and J 8 bases, with 7 bases left between them. CDR3 loop: CASSPKRDEQFF. DNA of the CDR3: TGTGCCAGCTCACCAAAGCGGGATGAGCAGTTCTTC.

V usage is TRBV24-1 and J usage is TRBJ2-3, with 13 bases identical to TRBD2. The germline V gene has CDR1 KGHDR and CDR2 SFDVKD. This CDR3 comprises 19 residues. The V segment lost 3 bases and the J segment 4 bases; nucleotides outside the gene matches: 12. The CDR3 is CATSDQIGLAGDSADTQYF. DNA of the CDR3: TGTGCCACCAGTGATCAAATAGGACTAGCGGGAGATTCAGCAGATACGCAGTATTTT.

This chain joins TRBV6-6 and TRBJ1-1; 11 bases align to TRBD1. The CDR3 runs to 15 residues. CDR1 MNHNY and CDR2 SVGAGI come from the germline V gene (reference sequence). V lost 2 bases and J lost 5; bases outside the gene matches: 4. The CDR3 spells CASSYGTGGKTEAFF. The CDR3 region has the DNA TGTGCCAGCAGTTACGGGACAGGGGGAAAAACTGAAGCTTTCTTT.

The J gene is TRBJ1-1, the V gene TRBV19, with D uncertain. This CDR3 has 13 amino acids. CDR1 and CDR2 from the germline V gene are LNHDA and SQIVND (reference sequence). Trimming shortened V by 2 bases and J by 2 bases, and 6 bases separated the two germline ends. Written as DNA, the CDR3 is TGTGCCAGTAGTATACAGGCTAACACTGAAGCTTTCTTT. Amino acid sequence: CASSIQANTEAFF.

This clone was recorded only once. V and J are TRBV28 and TRBJ2-1; D is perhaps TRBD2 (6 bases). The germline V and J ends were trimmed by 3 bases and 2 bases, with 11 bases remaining between them. The CDR3 loop spans 15 amino acids. Germline V gene sequence: CDR1 MDHEN, CDR2 SYDVKM. Here the CDR3 reads CASSFGSGTYNEQFF. CDR3 nucleotides: TGTGCCAGCAGTTTCGGTAGCGGAACCTACAATGAGCAGTTCTTC.

The chain combines TRBV28 with TRBJ2-1; D might be TRBD1 (6 bases). The germline V and J ends were trimmed by 5 bases and 1 base, with 15 bases remaining between them. Per the germline V gene, CDR1 is MDHEN and CDR2 is SYDVKM. There are 16 residues in the CDR3. CDR3: CASSAPDSGSYNEQFF. The CDR3, as DNA: TGTGCCAGCAGTGCCCCGGACAGTGGATCCTACAATGAGCAGTTCTTC.

This clone was observed a handful of times. The chain combines TRBV11-2 with TRBJ1-6, with D hard to call. V was clipped by 1 base and J by 10 bases, with 11 bases between them. CDR1 SGHAT and CDR2 FQNNGV come from the germline V gene. The CDR3 has 14 amino acids. CDR3 sequence: CASSLVGYFSPLHF. The CDR3 DNA follows: TGTGCCAGCAGCTTAGTAGGCTACTTCTCACCCCTCCACTTT.

CDR3 region: CASSIRSGRLVETQYF. CDR3 DNA sequence: TGTGCCAGTAGTATTCGATCGGGGAGGCTGGTAGAGACCCAGTACTTC. The chain joins TRBV19 to TRBJ2-5, with D possibly TRBD2 on 6 matching bases. In germline, CDR1 is LNHDA, CDR2 SQIVND (reference sequence). V was shortened by 3 bases and J by 4 bases, with 18 bases between the two germline ends. This CDR3 comprises 16 residues.

The chain combines TRBV5-1 with TRBJ2-2, with 9 bases that match TRBD1. Germline V gives CDR1 SGHRS, CDR2 YFSETQ. Germline trimming cut 4 bases from V and 2 bases from J; bases unmatched to any gene: 9. This CDR3 is built from 17 residues. The CDR3 loop is CASSPGTGTKNTGELFF. The CDR3 nucleotides read TGCGCCAGCAGCCCCGGGACAGGGACCAAAAACACCGGGGAGCTGTTTTTT.

This rearrangement joins TRBV28 to TRBJ2-5; possible D gene TRBD2, 5 bases. The CDR3 is made up of 13 amino acids. Germline CDR1 and CDR2: MDHEN and SYDVKM. V dropped 8 bases and J dropped 4 bases, with 14 bases sitting between them. CDR3 nucleotide sequence: TGTGCCAGCCGGGAAAAGGGCCCAGAGACCCAGTACTTC. This sequence encodes CASREKGPETQYF.